The entry below gives a single T cell receptor (beta chain) sequence along with its context. Its antigen is not known. This record belongs to a study of early T cells in non-severe SARS-CoV-2 infection. For the study at large: Sequencing was performed on bulk RNA from unsorted whole blood, leaving chains unpaired.

Study-wide points: Anti-spike CD8 responses were favored by VDJdb matching, which missed private and CD4 specificities.

The V gene's germline CDR1 is MNHEY and CDR2 SVGAGI. This CDR3 is built from 17 residues. The V gene lost 2 bases and the J gene lost 5 bases, with 18 bases spanning the gap. Separate cDNA molecules each had unique molecular identifiers attached to them. MiXCR, applied by TCRdb to the 5' RACE reads, yields one record per CDR3 protein. Here the sample spans 27,000 or so distinct CDR3 sequences, roughly 3.9% being singletons. The chain combines TRBV6-5 with TRBJ2-2; the D gene is possibly TRBD2 (6 bases). The source of this sequence is an adult who was a healthcare worker with PCR-confirmed SARS-CoV-2 infection or an uninfected control (not recorded which). The source material was whole blood. The DNA for the CDR3 is TGTGCCAGCAGTTACCCCGGAGCGGACGGGGGTACCGGGGAGCTGTTTTTT. It encodes CASSYPGADGGTGELFF.